The sequence of this TCR beta chain was determined in a study of blood T cells in healthy people across ages (dated by TCRdb to the mid-2010s). Turning to the overall study: In model experiments, template switching captured about one uniquely barcoded TCR beta cDNA molecule for every two T cells. Age-related changes in TCR beta repertoire diversity were measured in the study by deep sequencing normalized with unique cDNA molecular identifiers. The donors were divided into four age groups: young (average 16 years), middle-aged (around 37), aged (roughly 66) and long-lived (82). Donors of different ages were randomly distributed across sequencing lanes to avoid experimental bias. The study analyzed two additional independent replicas of 1 million unique cDNA reads from the same blood draw for two donors, one aged 18 to 30 and one aged 80 or older.

For this clonotype: Its cognate antigen has yet to be identified. Within one base of it there is no much larger clone, and no base qualities were kept.

The germline V gene (reference sequence) gives CDR1 as DFQATT and CDR2 as SNEGSKA. Compared with germline, V lacks 0 bases and J lacks 6 bases; bases without a gene match: 6. From the cysteine through the phenylalanine, the CDR3 covers 15 amino acids. CDR3 DNA only is kept here, 45 bases in frame from base 1. The library came from 5' RACE. The reads were generated on an Illumina HiSeq 2500. A second PCR of about 6 to 12 cycles was performed with a sample-barcoded 5' primer and a J-beta primer mix. Each TCR beta cDNA molecule received a unique molecular identifier from a template-switch 5' adaptor carrying 12 random nucleotides. Each sample yielded at least 2.5 million CDR3-containing paired-end reads. The Mint cDNA synthesis kit, primed by a TRBC-specific oligonucleotide, was used to synthesize first-strand cDNA from all RNA. After uracil-DNA glycosylase treatment, a first 18-cycle PCR used universal primers M1SS and BC2_uni_R on all cDNA. The source study handled its data this way. For normalization, 1 million high-quality reads were randomly selected from each sample, with every read carrying a distinct molecular identifier. Reads sharing molecular identifiers were discarded rather than binned into consensus sequences. MiTCR, run with a Q25 quality threshold and the strictest error-elimination algorithm, handled CDR3 identification, clonotype clustering and error correction. Lower-bound total TCR beta diversity was estimated with a nonparametric unseen species model using Euler transformation. TCRdb reprocessed the public reads (quality trimming at Q25 with fastp, clone calling with MiXCR) and kept in-frame beta chains. Rows with a matching CDR3 protein are joined into one entry that keeps the most common DNA and genes. TCRdb assigned the V and J calls; the authors' analysis was not used. Across this sample there are fewer than 800,000 distinct CDR3 sequences, with around a fifth seen only once. Roughly 3.4% of the sample rests with the top ten.

Donors were 35 to 40 systemically healthy Caucasian individuals from Russia aged roughly 6 to 100 years. About 9.1 milliliters of peripheral blood were collected from each donor into EDTA-treated Vacutainer tubes. PBMCs were isolated by Ficoll-Paque density-gradient centrifugation, with at least 7 million obtained per sample. Total RNA was extracted from PBMCs with Trizol reagent, with at least 5.5 micrograms obtained per sample. The percentages of naive CD45RAhigh/CD27high T cells were determined by flow cytometry on a PBMC aliquot from every donor. On the study overall, not on this receptor specifically: Observed TCR beta diversity per million T cells fell roughly linearly with age, and a significant reduction was already apparent by age around 40. Total diversity estimates from one million sequenced T cells were considered lower bounds and underestimates. Because donor CMV infection status was unknown, age-related changes in expanded clonotypes were potentially confounded. Conclusive comparison of naive and antigen-experienced compartments was prevented by the profiling of bulk unsorted PBMCs. Compared with the aged group, more naive CD4+ T cells, fewer expanded clones and increased TCR diversity were shown by the long-lived group, suggesting age selection. There was a strong correlation between observed TCR beta diversity and the percentage of naive T cells measured by flow cytometry.

The sequence came from a man in his 70s in good health. Source material: blood. The V gene is TRBV20-1 and the J gene is TRBJ2-4; 9 bases in between match TRBD1. This receptor carries the CDR3 CSARDLGTGINIQYF. The nucleotide sequence is given as TGCAGTGCTAGAGATCTAGGGACAGGGATAAACATTCAGTACTTC.